This T cell receptor beta chain emerged from a study of T cell clonotyping in hematopoietic cell transplantation (dated by TCRdb to the early 2020s). Describing the broader study: Pretransplant recipient samples were obtained after cytoreduction. A total of under 150 blood samples were gathered in the study from over 30 consecutive transplant recipients along with their related donors. Recruitment of patients ran from late 2015 to early 2017, and follow-up continued until late 2020 or until death.

Of note for this clone: What this receptor recognizes is not known. Base quality data are lacking; no much larger clone is found one base away.

The immunoSEQ assay, a bias-controlled multiplex PCR with V- and J-specific primers, was used to amplify TCR beta CDR3 regions from genomic DNA. In a second PCR step, the CDR3 amplicons were tagged with a proprietary barcode plus Illumina adapter sequences. An Illumina MiSeq instrument was used for sequencing of the CDR3 libraries. As for how the authors treated the data: Export and quality control were handled in immunoSEQ Analyzer 3.0, while downstream analyses relied on R Bioconductor and Immunarch. Repertoire metrics were calculated using only productive rearrangements within the normalized downsampled data set. Clonotypes larger than 5 templates in the normalized cohort were defined as pathologically expanded. The Inverse Simpson Index served as the measure of repertoire diversity. To capture all clonotypes, CMV-specificity analyses were performed on the non-normalized data set. The source is immuneACCESS, and TCRdb retained only in-frame sequences with V and J called. Part of the clones is not carried over; for the studies checked, unresolved V genes explain less than half of this, and the remainder is unexplained. V, J and clone size reflect that table, while D and trimming were determined from the DNA. The sample contains 7,000 or so clones, more than 75% of them found a single time. The ten largest clones take up roughly 7% of the sample.

The full study reports these points: Donor and pretransplant recipient Inverse Simpson Index values predicted broader posttransplant TCR repertoire diversity. Just a small fraction of recipient repertoires overlapped with donor repertoires, and more than 97% appeared de novo at the given depth. The sample size was limited and the cells went unsorted, which meant the CD4 and CD8 repertoire contributions could not be told apart. After transplant, TCR diversity in recipients dropped, and pathologically expanded clonotypes increased progressively from day 30 to day 180.

Read against the paper, the sample's time point label means: recipient sample about 28 days before transplant, after cytoreduction. Blood from recipients was drawn roughly 28 days before transplant, then again at days 30, 100 and 180 after transplant. Using Nuclei Lysis Solution, genomic DNA was extracted from unfractionated peripheral blood mononuclear cells that were either fresh or cryopreserved. V is pared back by 3 bases and J by 0 bases, with 6 bases lying between the germline termini. Spanning cysteine to phenylalanine, the CDR3 consists of 13 amino acids. The CDR3 DNA has 39 bases and is translated from base 1. According to the germline V gene, CDR1 reads SGDLS and CDR2 reads YYNGEE.

The sample in question was peripheral blood mononuclear cells, obtained before stem cell transplant. This sequence was found in a man in his 60s with acute myeloid leukemia. Some clones in this sample may be carry-over from other donors' samples. Recombination connected TRBV9 to TRBJ1-1; a tentative D match to TRBD1 spans 5 bases. The base sequence is TGTGCCAGCAGCGGGGGGATGAACACTGAAGCTTTCTTT. Its protein is CASSGGMNTEAFF.